The clone carrying this TCR beta chain was observed a single time. Assay: immunoSEQ multiplex PCR; the TCRdb copy retains only in-frame clones and omits some. The table records 75,000 to 95,000 clones, approximately 81% of them present only once. The record originates from a study of T cell responses to AZD1222 COVID-19 vaccine. Source: peripheral blood, taken 28 days after the second AZD1222 dose. The sequence was collected from an adult who received the AZD1222 COVID-19 vaccine.

The CDR3 DNA follows: TGTGCCAGTAGTCCCCGGACAGGGAGGGACGAGCAGTACTTC. Translated, it gives CASSPRTGRDEQYF. This chain connects TRBV19 to TRBJ2-7, with D possibly being TRBD1 (8 bases). The germline V and J ends were trimmed by 5 bases and 5 bases, with 16 bases remaining between them. This CDR3 contains 14 residues. CDR1 is LNHDA and CDR2 is SQIVND in the germline V gene (reference sequence).